This T cell receptor (beta chain) was recovered during a study of response to subunit inactivated influenza vaccine. General study results and limits: A suggestion made by the authors is that each seasonal influenza vaccination recruits few new T cells.

The CDR3 contains 16 residues. From germline, CDR1 is MNHEY and CDR2 SVGAGI. V lost 2 bases to trimming and J lost 9 bases, with 17 bases between them. This clonotype was found many times. Its matching antigen is unknown. TCRdb re-analysed the RT-PCR reads in MiXCR, keeping a single row per CDR3 protein. Among approximately 500,000 distinct CDR3 sequences, 10% to 15% were seen once, and the ten largest hold roughly 14%. The receptor was derived from a man in his fifties who received an inactivated influenza vaccine. The sequences come from PBMCs from blood, collected 35 to 45 days after vaccination. The chain joins TRBV6-5 to TRBJ1-6; TRBD1 might be the D (5 bases). DNA for the CDR3: TGTGCCAGCAGTTACGCCGGGACGGGCGGAGGTTCACCCCTCCACTTT. It translates to CASSYAGTGGGSPLHF.